This T cell receptor (beta chain) was captured by sequencing in a study of T cell responses to AZD1222 COVID-19 vaccine. Overall study: Second doses were pooled across both intervals (about 4 or about 12 weeks). The study, taken as a whole, reports: White British donors predominated, females outnumbered males, and clonal diversity was possibly underestimated. At 160-218 and 743-854, vaccine-associated CD4 TCRs were dominant, and they spanned spike.

Germline CDR1 reads MNHEY; CDR2 reads SVGAGI. The CDR3 runs 15 residues. V lost 6 bases, J lost 4 bases, and 18 bases lay in between. About this clone itself: Its specificity is unknown.

Assay used: immunoSEQ multiplex PCR; TCRdb lists only in-frame clones, some missing. The sample records roughly 78,000 clones, 65% to 85% being singletons. Material: peripheral blood, obtained on day 0 of AZD1222 vaccination. The gene calls are TRBV6-5 and TRBJ2-5; tentatively, D is TRBD2 (6 bases). This receptor was obtained from an adult in good health. In nucleotides, the CDR3 is TGTGCCAGCAGGCCGGTAGGAGGGTCTTCAGAGACCCAGTACTTC. This codes for CASRPVGGSSETQYF.